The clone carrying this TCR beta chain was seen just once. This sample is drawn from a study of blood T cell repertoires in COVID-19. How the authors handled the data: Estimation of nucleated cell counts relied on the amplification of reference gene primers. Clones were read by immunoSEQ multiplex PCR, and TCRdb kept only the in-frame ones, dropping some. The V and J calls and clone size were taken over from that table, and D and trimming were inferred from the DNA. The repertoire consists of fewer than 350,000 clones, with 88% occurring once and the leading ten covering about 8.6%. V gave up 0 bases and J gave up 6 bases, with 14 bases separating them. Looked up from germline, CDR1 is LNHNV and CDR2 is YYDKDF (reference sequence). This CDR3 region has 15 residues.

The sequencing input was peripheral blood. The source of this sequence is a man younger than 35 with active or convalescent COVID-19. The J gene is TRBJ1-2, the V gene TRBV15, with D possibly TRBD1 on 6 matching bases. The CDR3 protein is CATSRDLGAGNGYTF. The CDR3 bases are TGTGCCACCAGCAGAGATTTGGGGGCCGGTAATGGCTACACCTTC.